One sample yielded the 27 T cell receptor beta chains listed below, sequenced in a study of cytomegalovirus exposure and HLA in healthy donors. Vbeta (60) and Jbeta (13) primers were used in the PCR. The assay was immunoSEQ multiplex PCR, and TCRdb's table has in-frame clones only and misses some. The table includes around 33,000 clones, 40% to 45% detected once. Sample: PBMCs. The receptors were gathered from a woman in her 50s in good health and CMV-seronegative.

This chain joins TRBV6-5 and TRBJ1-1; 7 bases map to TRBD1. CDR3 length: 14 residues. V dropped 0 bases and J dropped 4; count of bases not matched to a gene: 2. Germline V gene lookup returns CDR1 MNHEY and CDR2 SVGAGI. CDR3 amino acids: CASSYSRGSTEAFF. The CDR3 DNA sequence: TGTGCCAGCAGTTACTCCAGGGGGAGCACTGAAGCTTTCTTT.

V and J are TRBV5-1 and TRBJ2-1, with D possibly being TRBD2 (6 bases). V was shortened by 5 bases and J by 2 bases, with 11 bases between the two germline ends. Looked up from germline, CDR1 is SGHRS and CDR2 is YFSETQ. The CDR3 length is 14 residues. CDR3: CASRAGLPYNEQFF. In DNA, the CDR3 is TGCGCCAGCAGGGCCGGACTACCCTACAATGAGCAGTTCTTC.

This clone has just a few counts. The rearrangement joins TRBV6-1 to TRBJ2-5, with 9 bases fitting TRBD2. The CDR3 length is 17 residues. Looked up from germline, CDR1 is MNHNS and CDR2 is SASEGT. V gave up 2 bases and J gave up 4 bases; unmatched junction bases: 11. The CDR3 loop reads CASSELAAAGGRETQYF. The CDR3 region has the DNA TGTGCCAGCAGTGAACTGGCTGCGGCGGGGGGGCGAGAGACCCAGTACTTC.

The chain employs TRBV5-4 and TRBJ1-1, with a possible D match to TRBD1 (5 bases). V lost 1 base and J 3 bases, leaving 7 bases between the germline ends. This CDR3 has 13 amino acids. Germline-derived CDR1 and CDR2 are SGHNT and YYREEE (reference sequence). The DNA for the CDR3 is TGTGCCAGCAGCTTGCCGGGGGACACTGAAGCTTTCTTT. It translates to CASSLPGDTEAFF.

CDR3 in amino acids: CASSPRGQLNEKLFF. For the CDR3, the DNA is TGTGCCAGCTCACCAAGGGGGCAGTTAAATGAAAAACTGTTTTTT. This rearrangement joins TRBV18 to TRBJ1-4; the match to TRBD1 covers 7 bases. CDR1 and CDR2 from the germline V gene are KGHSH and LQKENI. The CDR3 runs to 15 residues. V shed 2 bases, J shed 5 bases, and the junction held 5 bases outside the gene matches. Filled out from reference TRBV18 and TRBJ1-4, the complete variable domain reads NAGVMQNPRHLVRRRGQEARLRCSPMKGHSHVYWYRQLPEEGLKFMVYLQKENIIDESGMPKERFSAEFPKEGPSILRIQQVVRGDSAAYFCASSPRGQLNEKLFFGSGTQLSVL.

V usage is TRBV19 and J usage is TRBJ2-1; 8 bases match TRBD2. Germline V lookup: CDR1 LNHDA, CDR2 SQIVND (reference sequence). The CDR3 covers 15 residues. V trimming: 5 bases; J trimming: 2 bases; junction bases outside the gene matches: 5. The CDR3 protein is CASSSRGGPYNEQFF. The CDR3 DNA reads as TGTGCCAGTAGTTCTCGCGGGGGGCCCTACAATGAGCAGTTCTTC. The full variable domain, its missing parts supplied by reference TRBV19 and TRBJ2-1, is DGGITQSPKYLFRKEGQNVTLSCEQNLNHDAMYWYRQDPGQGLRLIYYSQIVNDFQKGDIAEGYSVSREKKESFPLTVTSAQKNPTAFYLCASSSRGGPYNEQFFGPGTRLTVL.

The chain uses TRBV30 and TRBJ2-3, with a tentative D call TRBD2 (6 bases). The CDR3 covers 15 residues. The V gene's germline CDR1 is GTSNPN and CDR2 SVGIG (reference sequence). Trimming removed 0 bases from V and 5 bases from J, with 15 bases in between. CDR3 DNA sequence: TGTGCCTGGAGTGTAGCTAGCAGGAGGGTAGATACGCAGTATTTT. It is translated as CAWSVASRRVDTQYF.

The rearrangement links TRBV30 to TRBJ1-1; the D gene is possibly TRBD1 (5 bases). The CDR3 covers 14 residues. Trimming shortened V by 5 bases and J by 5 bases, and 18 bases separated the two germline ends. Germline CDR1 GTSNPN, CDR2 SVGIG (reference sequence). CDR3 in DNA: TGTGCCTGGGGGGCCGGGGGGAGTTTTACTGAAGCTTTCTTT. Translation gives CAWGAGGSFTEAFF.

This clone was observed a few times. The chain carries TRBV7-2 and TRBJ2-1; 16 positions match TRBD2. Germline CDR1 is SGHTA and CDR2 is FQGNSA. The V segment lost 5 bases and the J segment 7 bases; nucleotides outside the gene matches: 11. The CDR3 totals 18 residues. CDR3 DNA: TGTGCCAGCAGCCAGGGACTAGCGGGAGGGCCAGGGTGGAATGAGCAGTTCTTC. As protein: CASSQGLAGGPGWNEQFF. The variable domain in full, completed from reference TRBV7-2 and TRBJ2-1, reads GAGVSQSPSNKVTEKGKDVELRCDPISGHTALYWYRQSLGQGLEFLIYFQGNSAPDKSGLPSDRFSAERTGGSVSTLTIQRTQQEDSAVYLCASSQGLAGGPGWNEQFFGPGTRLTVL.

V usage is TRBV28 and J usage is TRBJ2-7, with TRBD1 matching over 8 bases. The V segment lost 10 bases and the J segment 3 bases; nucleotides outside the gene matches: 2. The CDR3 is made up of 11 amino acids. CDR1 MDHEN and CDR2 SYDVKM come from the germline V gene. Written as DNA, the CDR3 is TGTGCCACTACAGGGGGCTACGAGCAGTACTTC. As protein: CATTGGYEQYF.

CDR3 in DNA: TGCGCCAGCAGCGACGACAGGGGACTAGATACGCAGTATTTT. Translating gives CASSDDRGLDTQYF. The V gene is TRBV5-1, the J gene TRBJ2-3; 8 bases fit TRBD1. This CDR3 has 14 amino acids. Germline CDR1 and CDR2: SGHRS and YFSETQ. V shed 4 bases, J shed 5 bases, and the junction held 6 bases outside the gene matches.

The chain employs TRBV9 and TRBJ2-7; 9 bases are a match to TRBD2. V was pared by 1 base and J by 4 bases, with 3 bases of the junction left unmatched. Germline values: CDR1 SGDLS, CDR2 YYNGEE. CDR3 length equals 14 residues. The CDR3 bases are TGTGCCAGCAGCGTACAAGCGGGAGGTTACGAGCAGTACTTC. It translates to CASSVQAGGYEQYF.

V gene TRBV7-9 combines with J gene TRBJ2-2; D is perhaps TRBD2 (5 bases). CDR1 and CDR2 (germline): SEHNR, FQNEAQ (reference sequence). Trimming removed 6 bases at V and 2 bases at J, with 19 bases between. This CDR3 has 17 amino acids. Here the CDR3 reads CASRSGRLATNTGELFF. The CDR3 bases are TGTGCCAGCAGGTCGGGAAGGTTAGCGACAAACACCGGGGAGCTGTTTTTT.

The CDR3 DNA is TGTGCCAGCAGTGACGGCAACGCGGTGAACACTGAAGCTTTCTTT. Translated, it gives CASSDGNAVNTEAFF. This chain links TRBV6-1 with TRBJ1-1; D gene unclear. The germline gives CDR1 MNHNS, CDR2 SASEGT. The V end was cut by 3 bases, the J end by 0 bases, with 11 bases between. CDR3 length: 15 residues.

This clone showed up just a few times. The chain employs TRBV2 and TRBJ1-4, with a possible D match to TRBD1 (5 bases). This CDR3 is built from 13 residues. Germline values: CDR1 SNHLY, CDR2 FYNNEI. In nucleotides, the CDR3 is TGTGCAGGACATTACGCGGTTAACGAAAAACTGTTTTTT. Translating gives CAGHYAVNEKLFF.

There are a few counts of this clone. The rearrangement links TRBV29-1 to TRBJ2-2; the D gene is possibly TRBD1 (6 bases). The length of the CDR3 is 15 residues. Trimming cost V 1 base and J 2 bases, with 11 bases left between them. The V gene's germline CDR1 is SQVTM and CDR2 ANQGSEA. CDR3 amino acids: CSVEGGHFNTGELFF. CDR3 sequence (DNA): TGCAGCGTTGAAGGGGGACATTTCAACACCGGGGAGCTGTTTTTT.

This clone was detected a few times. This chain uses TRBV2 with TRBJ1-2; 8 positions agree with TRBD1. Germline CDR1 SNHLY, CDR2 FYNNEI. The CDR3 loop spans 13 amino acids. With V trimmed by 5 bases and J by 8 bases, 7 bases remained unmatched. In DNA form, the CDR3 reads TGTGCCAGCAGTTCGGACAGGGTCGGCGGCTACACCTTC. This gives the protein CASSSDRVGGYTF.

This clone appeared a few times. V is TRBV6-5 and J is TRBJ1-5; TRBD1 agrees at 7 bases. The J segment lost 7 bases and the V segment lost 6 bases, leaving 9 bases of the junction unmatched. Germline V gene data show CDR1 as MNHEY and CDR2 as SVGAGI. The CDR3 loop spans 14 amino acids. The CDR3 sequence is CASSRDSLSQPQHF. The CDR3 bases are TGTGCCAGCAGCCGGGACAGCCTTTCGCAGCCCCAGCATTTT.

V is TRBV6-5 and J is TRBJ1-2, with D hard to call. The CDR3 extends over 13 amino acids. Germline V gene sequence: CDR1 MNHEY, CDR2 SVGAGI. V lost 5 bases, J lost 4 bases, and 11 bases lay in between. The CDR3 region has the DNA TGTGCCAGCAGTAGCCCCTTCGGCTATGGCTACACCTTC. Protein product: CASSSPFGYGYTF.

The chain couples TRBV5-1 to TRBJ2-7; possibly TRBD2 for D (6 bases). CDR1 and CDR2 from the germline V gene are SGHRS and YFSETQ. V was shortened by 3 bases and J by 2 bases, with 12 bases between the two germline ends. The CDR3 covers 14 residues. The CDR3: CASSSGGEAYEQYF. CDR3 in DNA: TGCGCCAGCAGCTCCGGAGGGGAAGCCTACGAGCAGTACTTC.

As DNA, the CDR3 is TGTGCCAGCAGCTTCTCCGGGACACCTAACAATGAGCAGTTCTTC. Its translation: CASSFSGTPNNEQFF. The chain couples TRBV5-4 to TRBJ2-1, with D perhaps matching TRBD1 (6 bases). The CDR3 covers 15 residues. The V and J ends lost 2 bases and 5 bases respectively, with 14 bases between them. Germline assignment: CDR1 SGHNT and CDR2 YYREEE (reference sequence).

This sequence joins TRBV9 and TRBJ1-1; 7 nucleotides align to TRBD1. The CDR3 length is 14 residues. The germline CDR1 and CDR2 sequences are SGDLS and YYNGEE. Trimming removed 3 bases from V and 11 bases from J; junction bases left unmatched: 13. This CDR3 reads CASSAGQAAPWAFF. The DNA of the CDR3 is TGTGCCAGCAGCGCCGGACAGGCCGCCCCGTGGGCTTTCTTT.

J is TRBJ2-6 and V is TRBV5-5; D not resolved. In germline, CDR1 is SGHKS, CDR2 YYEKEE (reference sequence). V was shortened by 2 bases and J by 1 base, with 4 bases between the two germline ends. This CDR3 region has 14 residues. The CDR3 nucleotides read TGTGCCAGCAGCTTTAGATCTGGGGCCAACGTCCTGACTTTC. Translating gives CASSFRSGANVLTF.

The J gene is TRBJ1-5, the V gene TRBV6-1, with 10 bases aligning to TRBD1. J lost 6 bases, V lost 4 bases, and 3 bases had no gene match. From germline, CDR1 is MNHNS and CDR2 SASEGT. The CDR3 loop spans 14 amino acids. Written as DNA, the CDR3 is TGTGCCAGCAGTGGACAGGGGGCCATTCAGCCCCAGCATTTT. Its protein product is CASSGQGAIQPQHF.

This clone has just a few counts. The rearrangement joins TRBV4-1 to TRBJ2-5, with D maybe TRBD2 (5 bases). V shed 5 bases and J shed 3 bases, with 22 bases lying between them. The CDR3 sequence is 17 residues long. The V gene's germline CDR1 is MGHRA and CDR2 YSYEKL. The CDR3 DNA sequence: TGCGCCAGCAGCACTCCGCGGTGGGCGGAGAGGGAAGAGACCCAGTACTTC. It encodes CASSTPRWAEREETQYF.

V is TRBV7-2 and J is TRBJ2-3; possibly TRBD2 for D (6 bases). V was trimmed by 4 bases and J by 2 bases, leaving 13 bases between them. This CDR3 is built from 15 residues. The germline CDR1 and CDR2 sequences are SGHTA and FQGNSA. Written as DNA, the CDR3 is TGTGCCAGCAGCTCAGGCGGGACCCACACAGATACGCAGTATTTT. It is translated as CASSSGGTHTDTQYF.

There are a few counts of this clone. CDR3 nucleotides: TGTGCCAGCAGCCGCGGGAACCAAGAGACCCAGTACTTC. It specifies CASSRGNQETQYF. The chain recombines TRBV11-3 with TRBJ2-5, with D tentatively TRBD2 (6 bases). Trimming took 5 bases from V and 0 from J, leaving 7 bases between them. The CDR3 is 13 residues long. Germline V gene sequence: CDR1 SGHNT, CDR2 YENEEA.